This T cell receptor (beta chain) originates from a study of Graves' ophthalmopathy and Graves' hyperthyroidism. Amplifying from RNA transcripts, the study obtained TCR beta CDR3 regions. HTBI primers served in a first-round RT-PCR, which a second-round multiplex PCR followed. TCRdb re-called the multiplex PCR reads through MiXCR, storing one row per CDR3 protein. The sample carries 650,000 to 900,000 distinct CDR3 sequences, roughly 40% recorded once. The CDR3 runs to 15 residues. CDR1 and CDR2 from the germline V gene are MNHNS and SASEGT. V gave up 5 bases and J gave up 2 bases; unmatched junction bases: 7.

This chain uses TRBV6-1 with TRBJ1-2, with 8 bases aligning to TRBD1. The receptor was isolated from an adult man with Graves' ophthalmopathy. Sequences were obtained from peripheral blood. The CDR3 DNA follows: TGTGCCAGCAGTTACTCCGACAGGGGAAACTATGGCTACACCTTC. This gives the protein CASSYSDRGNYGYTF.